This entry lists 22 T cell receptor beta chains sequenced from one sample in a study of technical replicates of blood from a handful of donors. TCRdb keeps only in-frame clones here, not all; method: immunoSEQ multiplex PCR. The sample consists of roughly 40,000 clones, 96% of them appearing once. Sequenced sample: T cells isolated from PBMCs. The receptors were gathered from a human donor in good health.

This chain joins TRBV5-6 and TRBJ1-1, with 8 nucleotides matching TRBD1. CDR3 length: 15 amino acids. Per germline, CDR1 SGHDT and CDR2 YYEEEE. With V trimmed by 3 bases and J by 5 bases, 9 bases remained unmatched. CDR3 bases: TGTGCCAGCAGCTACCAACAGGGGGGAAGAACTGAAGCTTTCTTT. It is translated as CASSYQQGGRTEAFF.

The chain uses TRBV7-8 and TRBJ1-3; a possible D gene is TRBD1 (5 bases). CDR3 size: 11 residues. The V end was cut by 11 bases, the J end by 3 bases, with 8 bases between. Germline loops: CDR1 SGHVS, CDR2 FQNEAQ. Here the CDR3 reads CAGGVGNTIYF. The CDR3 region has the DNA TGTGCCGGGGGGGTTGGAAACACCATATATTTT.

The gene calls are TRBV25-1 and TRBJ2-1, with TRBD2 matching 7 bases. The CDR3 runs to 16 residues. The V gene's germline CDR1 is MGHDK and CDR2 SYGVNS. Trimming cost V 3 bases and J 9 bases; bases outside gene matches: 14. CDR3 in DNA: TGTGCCAGCAGTGACAGCAGGGTGGCCGGGAGGTCTGAGCAGTTCTTC. Translated, it gives CASSDSRVAGRSEQFF.

This clone was counted only a few times. The rearrangement links TRBV7-8 to TRBJ2-7; D ambiguous. The CDR3 covers 13 residues. Per germline, CDR1 SGHVS and CDR2 FQNEAQ. Trimming took 3 bases from V and 4 from J, leaving 10 bases between them. The CDR3 DNA reads TGTGCCAGCAGCTTTAGAGGAAGGTACGAGCAGTACTTC. Encoded protein: CASSFRGRYEQYF.

This clone was counted once. V is TRBV10-2 and J is TRBJ2-1, with TRBD1 matching 12 bases. This CDR3 contains 14 residues. Germline V lookup: CDR1 WSHSY, CDR2 SAAADI. After removal of 7 bases from V and 10 bases from J, the junction contained 8 bases not matched to a gene. This chain's CDR3 is CASTGTGGAWEQFF. The CDR3, as DNA: TGCGCCAGCACTGGGACAGGGGGCGCTTGGGAGCAGTTCTTC.

J is TRBJ2-3 and V is TRBV9, with 8 bases lining up with TRBD2. The germline CDR1 and CDR2 sequences are SGDLS and YYNGEE. There are 16 residues in the CDR3. V lost 0 bases, J lost 0 bases, and 3 bases stayed unmatched. CDR3 residues: CASSVGPSGSTDTQYF. The CDR3 nucleotides are TGTGCCAGCAGCGTAGGGCCTAGCGGGAGCACAGATACGCAGTATTTT.

The DNA of the CDR3 is TGTGCCAGCAGCTGGGGACAGGGGGCAACTAATGAAAAACTGTTTTTT. Protein product: CASSWGQGATNEKLFF. This sequence joins TRBV7-2 and TRBJ1-4, with TRBD1 matching over 11 bases. V was clipped by 4 bases and J by 0 bases; unmatched bases: 1. The CDR3 is 16 residues long. Germline values: CDR1 SGHTA, CDR2 FQGNSA.

The chain carries TRBV11-3 and TRBJ2-7; weak D call: TRBD1 (6 bases). Germline CDR1 is SGHNT and CDR2 is YENEEA. CDR3 size: 14 residues. Trimming pared 5 bases from V and 2 bases from J, leaving 13 bases between. CDR3 loop: CASSQNRAAYEQYF. The CDR3 DNA reads TGTGCCAGCAGCCAAAACAGGGCCGCCTACGAGCAGTACTTC.

CDR3 protein: CASSVGELQPQHF. In DNA form, the CDR3 reads TGTGCCAGCAGCGTAGGGGAGCTTCAGCCCCAGCATTTT. The rearrangement joins TRBV9 to TRBJ1-5; D not certain. The length of the CDR3 is 13 residues. In germline, CDR1 is SGDLS, CDR2 YYNGEE. Trimming took 0 bases from V and 6 from J, leaving 7 bases between them.

In regard to this clone: The sample has other DNA sequences that encode this CDR3 too. CDR3 DNA: TGTGCCAGCAGTTACTCCGGGGACTACGAGCAGTACTTC. Translation: CASSYSGDYEQYF. V usage is TRBV6-5 and J usage is TRBJ2-7, with D perhaps TRBD2 (5 bases). Trimming removed 0 bases at V and 3 bases at J, with 6 bases between. The CDR3 loop spans 13 amino acids. Germline-derived CDR1 and CDR2 are MNHEY and SVGAGI.

In DNA, the CDR3 is TGTGCCAGCAGCCCCGGGACAGGGATCGAGCAGTACTTC. The encoded protein is CASSPGTGIEQYF. V and J are TRBV7-3 and TRBJ2-7; 9 nucleotides line up with TRBD1. This CDR3 region has 13 residues. The V gene's germline CDR1 is SGHTA and CDR2 FQGTGA. J gave up 6 bases and V 5 bases, and 5 bases lay outside the gene matches.

This clone was seen more than once but under ten times. The CDR3: CASSKRAGEGSRTGELFF. The CDR3 DNA follows: TGCGCCAGCAGCAAAAGAGCGGGAGAGGGTTCAAGAACCGGGGAGCTGTTTTTT. The genes are TRBV5-1 and TRBJ2-2, with 8 bases identical to TRBD2. The CDR3 is 18 residues long. V lost 4 bases to trimming and J lost 5 bases; unmatched junction nucleotides: 16. CDR1 and CDR2 from the germline V gene are SGHRS and YFSETQ.

The CDR3 sequence: CASSDRVTGPTTNYGYTF. The CDR3 coding sequence is TGCGCCAGCAGCGATAGAGTGACAGGGCCCACAACAAACTATGGCTACACCTTC. The rearrangement uses TRBV4-1 and TRBJ1-2, with 7 nucleotides matching TRBD1. This CDR3 contains 18 residues. Germline V gene lookup returns CDR1 MGHRA and CDR2 YSYEKL. J gave up 2 bases and V 5 bases, and 17 bases lay outside the gene matches.

This rearrangement joins TRBV30 to TRBJ2-5; TRBD2 matches at 10 bases. The CDR3 covers 14 residues. Germline lookup yields CDR1 GTSNPN and CDR2 SVGIG (reference sequence). J was trimmed by 5 bases and V by 2 bases; bases with no gene match: 5. CDR3 protein: CAWSIISGGETQYF. The DNA of the CDR3 is TGTGCCTGGAGTATAATTAGCGGGGGGGAGACCCAGTACTTC. Full variable domain (missing parts from reference TRBV30 and TRBJ2-5): SQTIHQWPATLVQPVGSPLSLECTVEGTSNPNLYWYRQAAGRGLQLLFYSVGIGQISSEVPQNLSASRPQDRQFILSSKKLLLSDSGFYLCAWSIISGGETQYFGPGTRLLVL.

J is TRBJ1-1 and V is TRBV30; maybe TRBD1 (5 bases). The CDR3 extends over 12 amino acids. Trimming removed 2 bases at V and 4 bases at J, with 8 bases between. Germline CDR1 and CDR2: GTSNPN and SVGIG (reference sequence). In DNA, the CDR3 is TGTGCCTGGAGTACAGGTGGCACTGAAGCTTTCTTT. Translated: CAWSTGGTEAFF.

The chain links TRBV7-2 to TRBJ1-2, with a possible D match to TRBD1 (6 bases). CDR3 length equals 12 residues. V dropped 6 bases and J dropped 8 bases, with 13 bases sitting between them. The germline V gene has CDR1 SGHTA and CDR2 FQGNSA. For the CDR3, the DNA is TGTGCCAGCAGGGTACAGGGAAGAGGCTACACCTTC. Its translation: CASRVQGRGYTF.

The chain has TRBV13 and TRBJ2-3, with D hard to call. The germline V gene has CDR1 PRHDT and CDR2 FYEKMQ (reference sequence). The CDR3 is 13 amino acids. Trimming left V 7 bases short and J 2 bases short, with 10 bases between. The CDR3 nucleotides read TGTGCCAGCAACGTCAGATCCACAGATACGCAGTATTTT. It specifies CASNVRSTDTQYF.

The rearrangement links TRBV7-2 to TRBJ1-1, with no clear D. Germline CDR1 SGHTA, CDR2 FQGNSA. Trimming removed 2 bases from V and 1 base from J, with 5 bases in between. This CDR3 has 13 residues. CDR3 coding DNA: TGTGCCAGCAGCTTAAGAGGGAACACTGAAGCTTTCTTT. Translating gives CASSLRGNTEAFF.

The rearrangement joins TRBV5-4 to TRBJ2-7, with TRBD2 matching over 11 bases. V trimming: 4 bases; J trimming: 2 bases; junction bases outside the gene matches: 5. The V gene's germline CDR1 is SGHNT and CDR2 YYREEE (reference sequence). The CDR3 length is 15 residues. CDR3 sequence reads: CASSQRSGRAYEQYF. CDR3 sequence (DNA): TGTGCCAGCAGCCAACGTAGCGGGAGGGCCTACGAGCAGTACTTC.

The V and J genes are TRBV6-5 and TRBJ1-1; D is unclear. Per germline, CDR1 MNHEY and CDR2 SVGAGI. The CDR3 spans 15 residues. V dropped 2 bases and J dropped 0 bases, with 10 bases sitting between them. Here the CDR3 DNA reads TGTGCCAGCAGTTACGGCAGTTTCATGAACACTGAAGCTTTCTTT. Its protein is CASSYGSFMNTEAFF.

The CDR3 here is CAWWDSENTEAFF. CDR3 bases: TGTGCCTGGTGGGATAGCGAGAACACTGAAGCTTTCTTT. This sequence joins TRBV30 and TRBJ1-1; D uncertain. Trimming removed 5 bases at V and 1 base at J, with 11 bases between. The CDR3 runs to 13 residues. Germline V gene sequence: CDR1 GTSNPN, CDR2 SVGIG (reference sequence).

The chain is built from TRBV9 and TRBJ1-2; no definite D call. The ends were cut back, 0 bases at V and 5 bases at J, with 17 bases in the middle. The germline V gene has CDR1 SGDLS and CDR2 YYNGEE. CDR3 length: 16 amino acids. This CDR3 is CASSVETRAGGYGYTF. The CDR3, as DNA: TGTGCCAGCAGCGTAGAGACTAGGGCAGGCGGATATGGCTACACCTTC.